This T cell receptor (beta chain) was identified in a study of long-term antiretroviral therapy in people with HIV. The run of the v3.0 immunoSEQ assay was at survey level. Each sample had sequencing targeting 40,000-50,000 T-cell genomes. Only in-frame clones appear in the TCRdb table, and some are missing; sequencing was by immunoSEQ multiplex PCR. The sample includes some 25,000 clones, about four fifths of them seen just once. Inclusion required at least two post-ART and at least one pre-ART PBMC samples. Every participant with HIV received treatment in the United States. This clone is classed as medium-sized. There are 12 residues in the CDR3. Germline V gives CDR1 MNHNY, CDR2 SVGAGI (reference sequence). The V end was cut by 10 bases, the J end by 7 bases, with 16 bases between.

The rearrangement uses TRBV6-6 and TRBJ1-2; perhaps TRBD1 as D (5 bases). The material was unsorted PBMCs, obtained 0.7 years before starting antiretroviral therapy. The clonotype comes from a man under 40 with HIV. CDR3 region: CATDSGLAGYTF. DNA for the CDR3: TGTGCCACTGACAGTGGGTTAGCTGGCTACACCTTC.